The clone carrying this T cell receptor (beta chain) was seen once. This CDR3 comprises 12 residues. Germline assignment: CDR1 SQVTM and CDR2 ANQGSEA. The V end lost 3 bases, the J end lost 0 bases, and 6 bases lay between the germline ends. It was with 60 Vbeta and 13 Jbeta primers that the PCR ran. Only in-frame clones appear in the TCRdb table, and some are missing; sequencing was by immunoSEQ multiplex PCR. The data show some 99,000 clones, roughly four fifths seen once. These data belong to a study of cytomegalovirus exposure and HLA in healthy donors. The sequenced material came from PBMCs. The chain combines TRBV29-1 with TRBJ2-7, with D unclear. This TCR was sampled from a female donor in good health and CMV-seronegative. CDR3 loop: CSVEHSSYEQYF. CDR3 DNA sequence: TGCAGCGTTGAGCACAGCTCCTACGAGCAGTACTTC.